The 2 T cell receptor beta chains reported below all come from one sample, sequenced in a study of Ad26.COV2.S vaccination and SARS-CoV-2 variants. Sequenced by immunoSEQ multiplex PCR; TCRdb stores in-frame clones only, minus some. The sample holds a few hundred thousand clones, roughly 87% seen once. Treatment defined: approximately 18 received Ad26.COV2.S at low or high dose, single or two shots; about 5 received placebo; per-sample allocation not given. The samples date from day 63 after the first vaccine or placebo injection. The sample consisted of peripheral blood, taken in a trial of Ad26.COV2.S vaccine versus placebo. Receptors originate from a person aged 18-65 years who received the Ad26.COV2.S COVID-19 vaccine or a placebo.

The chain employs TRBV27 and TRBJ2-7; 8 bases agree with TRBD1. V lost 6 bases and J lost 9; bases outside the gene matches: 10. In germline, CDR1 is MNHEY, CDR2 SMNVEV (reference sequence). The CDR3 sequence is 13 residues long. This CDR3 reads CASSRRQGRGQYF. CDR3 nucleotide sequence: TGTGCCAGCAGCCGACGACAGGGGCGTGGGCAGTACTTC.

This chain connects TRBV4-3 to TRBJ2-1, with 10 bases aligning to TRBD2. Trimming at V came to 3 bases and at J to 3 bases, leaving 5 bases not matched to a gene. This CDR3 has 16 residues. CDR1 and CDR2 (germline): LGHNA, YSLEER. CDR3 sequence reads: CASSQGTSGVYNEQFF. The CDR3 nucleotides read TGCGCCAGCAGCCAGGGAACTAGCGGGGTCTACAATGAGCAGTTCTTC.